This T cell receptor (beta chain) appears in the sequencing data of a study of T cells after yellow fever vaccination. Study-level points and caveats: Most primary-vaccination clones recurred post-booster (approximately 96% CD4, over 70% CD8). Although the secondary response was weaker, it peaked faster, at day 5 versus 15. Abundant clonotypes (contaminants from the bulk population) could be present in FACS-sorted repertoires.

Remarks on this clonotype: Its target is not known.

MiXCR, run by TCRdb on the 5' RACE reads, gives a single entry per CDR3 protein. The sample holds roughly 99,000 distinct CDR3 sequences; about 5.8% are singletons and the top ten take about 40%. V gave up 0 bases and J gave up 6 bases; unmatched junction bases: 7. The CDR3 has 16 amino acids. Germline V CDR1 and CDR2: LGHNA, YSLEER. The receptor was derived from a man between 18 and 35 years old who received the YFV17D yellow fever vaccine. The rearrangement joins TRBV4-3 to TRBJ2-5; 10 positions match TRBD2. The sample here was CD8+ T cells sorted from PBMCs, taken 10 days after the yellow fever booster vaccination. The CDR3 sequence is CASSQESGGATKTQYF. DNA of the CDR3: TGCGCCAGCAGCCAAGAGAGCGGGGGGGCGACGAAGACCCAGTACTTC.